The next 10 T cell receptor beta chains were all read from a single sample in a study of shared clonotypes between healthy human individuals. Libraries were prepared by immunoSEQ multiplex PCR; TCRdb keeps only in-frame clonotypes and omits some of them. The repertoire consists of about 980,000 clones, with approximately 80% occurring once and the leading ten covering approximately 1.5%. The sequenced sample consisted of memory CD4+ T cells sorted from blood. Documented subset: CD45RA-negative fraction. Receptor source: a man aged 18 to 30 in good health.

The CDR3 DNA reads TGTGCCTGGAGTGGGACTCCGGGGGGAAGCACTGAAGCTTTCTTT. Translated: CAWSGTPGGSTEAFF. The rearrangement joins TRBV30 to TRBJ1-1; a weak D match, TRBD1 (5 bases). The CDR3 loop spans 15 amino acids. The V end was cut by 1 base, the J end by 4 bases, with 16 bases between. Germline V gene lookup returns CDR1 GTSNPN and CDR2 SVGIG (reference sequence).

The chain has TRBV5-1 and TRBJ2-5, with 8 bases lining up with TRBD2. V lost 4 bases to trimming and J lost 5 bases; unmatched junction nucleotides: 4. CDR3 length equals 13 residues. Per germline, CDR1 SGHRS and CDR2 YFSETQ. The CDR3 coding sequence is TGCGCCAGCAGCCGAGGACTAGCTGAGACCCAGTACTTC. It is translated as CASSRGLAETQYF.

The chain links TRBV5-5 to TRBJ2-4; weak D call: TRBD1 (7 bases). From germline, CDR1 is SGHKS and CDR2 YYEKEE (reference sequence). Trimming shortened V by 4 bases and J by 3 bases, and 17 bases separated the two germline ends. CDR3 length equals 16 residues. CDR3 in amino acids: CASSPNPQGGKNIQYF. The CDR3 DNA follows: TGTGCCAGCAGCCCGAACCCCCAGGGGGGCAAAAACATTCAGTACTTC.

The chain is built from TRBV27 and TRBJ1-6, with a tentative D call TRBD1 (5 bases). In germline, CDR1 is MNHEY, CDR2 SMNVEV (reference sequence). V lost 2 bases and J lost 6, with 11 bases in between. The length of the CDR3 is 15 residues. CDR3 coding DNA: TGTGCCAGCAGTTTAAGGGCAGGGATTAATTCACCCCTCCACTTT. As protein: CASSLRAGINSPLHF.

This chain uses TRBV28 with TRBJ1-1; D is possibly TRBD1 (6 bases). Germline CDR1 reads MDHEN; CDR2 reads SYDVKM. Trimming stripped 8 bases from V and 3 bases from J, with 16 bases between. CDR3 length equals 14 residues. The CDR3 sequence is CASGIQGADTEAFF. The CDR3 DNA is TGTGCCAGCGGCATACAGGGTGCGGACACTGAAGCTTTCTTT.

About this clone: The same CDR3 can be traced to other DNA sequences in this sample. The V call is TRBV30, the J call TRBJ1-3; D unclear. This CDR3 is built from 13 residues. Trimming left V 2 bases short and J 0 bases short, with 5 bases between. Germline loops: CDR1 GTSNPN, CDR2 SVGIG (reference sequence). CDR3 nucleotide sequence: TGTGCCTGGAGTAGCATCTCTGGAAACACCATATATTTT. This codes for CAWSSISGNTIYF.

The chain is built from TRBV5-1 and TRBJ1-2, with D possibly TRBD1 on 5 matching bases. The CDR3 spans 15 residues. Germline V gene data show CDR1 as SGHRS and CDR2 as YFSETQ. With 0 bases removed from V and 3 bases from J, the gap between germline ends came to 12 bases. The CDR3 bases are TGCGCCAGCAGCTTGGACGGGGGAATATACTATGGCTACACCTTC. Translation gives CASSLDGGIYYGYTF.

The chain carries TRBV6-1 and TRBJ1-5; TRBD1 matches 8 bases. The V segment lost 7 bases and the J segment 7 bases; nucleotides outside the gene matches: 9. Germline loops: CDR1 MNHNS, CDR2 SASEGT. This CDR3 contains 14 residues. In DNA, the CDR3 is TGTGCCAGCAACCTGGACAGGGTGTCGCAGCCCCAGCATTTT. Translation gives CASNLDRVSQPQHF.

The chain couples TRBV21-1 to TRBJ2-4. TRBV21-1 is tagged as a pseudogene. The CDR3 totals 15 residues. In DNA form, the CDR3 reads TGTGCCAGCAGCAAAGCGAGGGGAGCCAAAAACATTCAGTACTTC. Translation gives CASSKARGAKNIQYF.

The chain has TRBV5-1 and TRBJ2-7; a possible D gene is TRBD2 (5 bases). CDR1 and CDR2 (germline): SGHRS, YFSETQ. The V end lost 5 bases, the J end lost 3 bases, and 9 bases lay between the germline ends. This CDR3 has 12 amino acids. DNA for the CDR3: TGCGCCAGCAGACTAGGAGACTACGAGCAGTACTTC. It encodes CASRLGDYEQYF. Combining the CDR3 with reference TRBV5-1 and TRBJ2-7 gives the whole variable domain KAGVTQTPRYLIKTRGQQVTLSCSPISGHRSVSWYQQTPGQGLQFLFEYFSETQRNKGNFPGRFSGRQFSNSRSEMNVSTLELGDSALYLCASRLGDYEQYFGPGTRLTVT.